The rows below give T cell receptor beta chains drawn from one sample of a study of blood T cell repertoires in COVID-19. The data were produced by immunoSEQ multiplex PCR, yet TCRdb's version contains in-frame clones alone and is incomplete. The data hold around 68,000 clones, with roughly nine tenths observed a single time. The specimen sequenced was peripheral blood. These receptors all stem from a man aged 45 to 65 with active COVID-19. The CDR3 runs from the conserved cysteine through the conserved F or W. A D gene is named only where the DNA matches it firmly. Expanded clones are given a class, and other clones once, few, many or no size at all.

clone size	V gene	D gene	J gene	CDR3 DNA	CDR3 protein
.	TRBV27	TRBD2	TRBJ2-1	TGTGCCAGCAGTTGGGCGGGGGACAATGAGCAGTTCTTC	CASSWAGDNEQFF
.	TRBV6-2/TRBV6-3	TRBD2	TRBJ2-1	TGTGCCAGCAGTCTGGGACTACCGGCCCGATCCTACAATGAGCAGTTCTTC	CASSLGLPARSYNEQFF
.	TRBV19	.	TRBJ1-1	TGTGCCAGTAGTATAGTTAGGAACACTGAAGCTTTCTTT	CASSIVRNTEAFF
.	TRBV5-1	.	TRBJ2-5	TGCGCCAGCAGCTTGACAGGGAAAGAGACCCAGTACTTC	CASSLTGKETQYF
.	TRBV4-1	.	TRBJ2-7	TGCGCCAGCAGCCAAGCGAGCACCTACGAGCAGTACTTC	CASSQASTYEQYF
.	TRBV11-2	TRBD1	TRBJ1-2	TGTGCCGGACGGACAGGGAAGGGGGATGGCTACACCTTC	CAGRTGKGDGYTF
.	TRBV18	.	TRBJ2-5	TGTGCCAGCTCGCCTACTAGAATAGAGACCCAGTACTTC	CASSPTRIETQYF
.	TRBV5-1	.	TRBJ2-1	TGCGCCAGCAGCTTGGTCGGGGTCCACAATGAGCAGTTCTTC	CASSLVGVHNEQFF
.	TRBV7-2	.	TRBJ2-7	TGTGCCAGCAGCTTGTCCGGCGGGGCGGAGCAGTACTTC	CASSLSGGAEQYF
.	TRBV12-2	.	TRBJ2-7	TGTGCAAGTCACAGACTAGCGGGGGAGGAGGAGCAGTACTTC	CASHRLAGEEEQYF
few	TRBV9	.	TRBJ1-1	TGTGCCAGCGCGCCGGAGGTCAACACTGAAGCTTTCTTT	CASAPEVNTEAFF
.	TRBV5-1	TRBD1	TRBJ2-1	TGCGCCAGCAGCTTGGATAAGGGGGCTAGCTCCTACAATGAGCAGTTCTTC	CASSLDKGASSYNEQFF
.	TRBV12-3/TRBV12-4	TRBD2	TRBJ2-3	TGTGCCAGTACAAGCGGGGGCACAGATACGCAGTATTTT	CASTSGGTDTQYF
.	TRBV18	.	TRBJ2-5	TGTGCCAGCTCATCCACTCACGGGGAGACCCAGTACTTC	CASSSTHGETQYF
.	TRBV4-1	TRBD2	TRBJ2-5	TGCGCCAGCAGCCAGGTAGCGGGGGGCAACCAAGGGACCCAGTACTTC	CASSQVAGGNQGTQYF
once	TRBV27	.	TRBJ2-1	TGTGCCAGCAGTATACAGGGTAATGAGCAGTTCTTC	CASSIQGNEQFF
.	TRBV7-2	.	TRBJ2-5	TGTGCCAGCAGCTTAGGGCGGCAAGAGACCCAGTACTTC	CASSLGRQETQYF